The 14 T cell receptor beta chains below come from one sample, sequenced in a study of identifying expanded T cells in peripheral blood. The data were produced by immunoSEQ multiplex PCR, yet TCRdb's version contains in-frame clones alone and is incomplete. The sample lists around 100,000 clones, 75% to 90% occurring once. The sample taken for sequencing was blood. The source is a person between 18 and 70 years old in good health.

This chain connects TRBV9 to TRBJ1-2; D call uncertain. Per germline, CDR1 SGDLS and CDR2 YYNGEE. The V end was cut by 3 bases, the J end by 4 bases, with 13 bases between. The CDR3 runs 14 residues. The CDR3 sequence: CASSGLVGSYGYTF. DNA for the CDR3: TGTGCCAGCAGCGGATTAGTAGGGAGCTATGGCTACACCTTC.

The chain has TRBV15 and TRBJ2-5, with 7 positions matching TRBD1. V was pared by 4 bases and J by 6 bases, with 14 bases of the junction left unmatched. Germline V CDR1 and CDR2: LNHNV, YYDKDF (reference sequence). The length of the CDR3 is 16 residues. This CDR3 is CATSTRPKTGPKTQYF. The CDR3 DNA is TGTGCCACCAGCACCCGACCCAAGACAGGGCCCAAGACCCAGTACTTC.

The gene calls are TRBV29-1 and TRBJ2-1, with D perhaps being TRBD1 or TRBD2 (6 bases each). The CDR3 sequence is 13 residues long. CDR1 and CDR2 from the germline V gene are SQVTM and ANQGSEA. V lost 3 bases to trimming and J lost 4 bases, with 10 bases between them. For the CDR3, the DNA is TGCAGCGTTGACAGGGGAGGATACAATGAGCAGTTCTTC. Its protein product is CSVDRGGYNEQFF.

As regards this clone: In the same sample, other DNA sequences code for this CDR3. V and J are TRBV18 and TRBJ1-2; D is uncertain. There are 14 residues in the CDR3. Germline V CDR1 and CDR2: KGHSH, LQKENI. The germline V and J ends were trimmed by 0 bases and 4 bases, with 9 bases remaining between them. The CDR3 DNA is TGTGCCAGCTCACCACCAGCGACGGCCTATGGCTACACCTTC. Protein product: CASSPPATAYGYTF.

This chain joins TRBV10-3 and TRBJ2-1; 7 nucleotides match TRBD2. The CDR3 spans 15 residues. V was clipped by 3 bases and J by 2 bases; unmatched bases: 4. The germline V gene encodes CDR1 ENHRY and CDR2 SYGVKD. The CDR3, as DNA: TGTGCCATCAGTGATTTGGCGGGAGCCTACAATGAGCAGTTCTTC. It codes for CAISDLAGAYNEQFF.

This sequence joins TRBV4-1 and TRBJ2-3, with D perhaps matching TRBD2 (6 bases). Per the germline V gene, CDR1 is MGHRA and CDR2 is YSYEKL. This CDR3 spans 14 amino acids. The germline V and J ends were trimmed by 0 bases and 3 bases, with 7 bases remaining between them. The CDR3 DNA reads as TGCGCCAGCAGCCAAGAGGGGGGAACAGATACGCAGTATTTT. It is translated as CASSQEGGTDTQYF.

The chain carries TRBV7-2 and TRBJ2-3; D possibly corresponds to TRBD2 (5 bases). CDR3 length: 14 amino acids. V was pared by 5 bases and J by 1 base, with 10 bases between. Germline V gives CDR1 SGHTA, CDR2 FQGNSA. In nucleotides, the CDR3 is TGTGCCAGCAGCCCTTACGGGGGCACAGATACGCAGTATTTT. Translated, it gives CASSPYGGTDTQYF. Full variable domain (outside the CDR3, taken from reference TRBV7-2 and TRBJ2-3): GAGVSQSPSNKVTEKGKDVELRCDPISGHTALYWYRQSLGQGLEFLIYFQGNSAPDKSGLPSDRFSAERTGGSVSTLTIQRTQQEDSAVYLCASSPYGGTDTQYFGPGTRLTVL.

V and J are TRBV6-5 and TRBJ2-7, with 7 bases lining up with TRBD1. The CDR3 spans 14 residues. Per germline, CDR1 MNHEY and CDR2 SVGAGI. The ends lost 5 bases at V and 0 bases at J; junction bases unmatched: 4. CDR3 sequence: CASSLGQPSYEQYF. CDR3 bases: TGTGCCAGCAGTCTGGGACAGCCCTCCTACGAGCAGTACTTC.

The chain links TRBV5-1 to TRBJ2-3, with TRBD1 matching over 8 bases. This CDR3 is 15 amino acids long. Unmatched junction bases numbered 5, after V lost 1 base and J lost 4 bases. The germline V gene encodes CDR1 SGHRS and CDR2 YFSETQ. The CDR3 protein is CASSLTGGVPDTQYF. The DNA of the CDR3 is TGCGCCAGCAGCTTGACAGGGGGAGTCCCAGATACGCAGTATTTT.

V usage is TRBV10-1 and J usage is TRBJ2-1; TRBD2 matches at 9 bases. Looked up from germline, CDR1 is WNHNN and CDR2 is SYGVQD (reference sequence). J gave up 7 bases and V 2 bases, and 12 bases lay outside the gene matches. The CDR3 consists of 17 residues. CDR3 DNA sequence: TGCGCCAGCAGTGAGGTTTTCGGTAGCGGGGGATTTAATGAGCAGTTCTTC. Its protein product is CASSEVFGSGGFNEQFF.

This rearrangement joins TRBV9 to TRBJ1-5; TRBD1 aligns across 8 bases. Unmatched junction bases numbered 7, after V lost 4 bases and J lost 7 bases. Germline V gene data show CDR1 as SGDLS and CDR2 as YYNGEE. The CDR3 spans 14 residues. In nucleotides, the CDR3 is TGTGCCAGCAGCCTAGGGACAGGTGGCCAGCCCCAGCATTTT. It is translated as CASSLGTGGQPQHF.

CDR3: CASTVERGGGTQYF. The CDR3, as DNA: TGTGCCAGCACCGTTGAGAGGGGGGGCGGGACCCAGTACTTC. This rearrangement joins TRBV11-2 to TRBJ2-5; TRBD2 might be the D (7 bases). V lost 7 bases and J 7 bases, leaving 19 bases between the germline ends. CDR1 SGHAT and CDR2 FQNNGV come from the germline V gene. CDR3 size: 14 residues.

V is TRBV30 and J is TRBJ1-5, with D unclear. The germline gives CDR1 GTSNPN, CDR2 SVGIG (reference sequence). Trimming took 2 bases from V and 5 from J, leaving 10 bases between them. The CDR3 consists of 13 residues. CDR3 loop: CAWSKRRDQPQHF. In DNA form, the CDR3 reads TGTGCCTGGAGTAAGAGACGAGATCAGCCCCAGCATTTT.

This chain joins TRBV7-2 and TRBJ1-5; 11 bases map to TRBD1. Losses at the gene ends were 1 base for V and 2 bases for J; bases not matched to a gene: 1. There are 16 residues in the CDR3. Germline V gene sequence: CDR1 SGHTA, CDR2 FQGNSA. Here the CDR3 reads CASSLGTGGGNQPQHF. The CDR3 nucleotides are TGTGCCAGCAGCTTAGGGACAGGGGGCGGCAATCAGCCCCAGCATTTT.